Following are 10 T cell receptor beta chains from one sample sequenced in a study of T-cell memory formation after mild COVID-19. TCRdb re-called the 5' RACE reads through MiXCR, storing one row per CDR3 protein. Of 250,000 to 300,000 distinct CDR3 sequences listed, about a sixth are singletons. The sample comprised PBMCs or a T cell subset sorted from them (not recorded which). These receptors were taken from a man aged 18-30 years who had mild COVID-19 (a few samples of this study predate the infection). Cell type and time point are not known.

The chain combines TRBV6-2 or TRBV6-3 with TRBJ2-3; the D is unclear. Deletions cut 7 bases from V and 0 bases from J, with 17 bases between. Germline V gives CDR1 MNHEY, CDR2 SVGEGT. The CDR3 has 16 residues. The DNA of the CDR3 is TGTGCCAGCAAAGCCCTTACGACGGCTAGCACAGATACGCAGTATTTT. This translates into CASKALTTASTDTQYF.

The V call is TRBV12-3 or TRBV12-4, the J call TRBJ1-5; D gene uncertain. This CDR3 has 15 amino acids. With 3 bases removed from V and 1 base from J, the gap between germline ends came to 10 bases. Here the CDR3 DNA reads TGTGCCAGCAGTTTTCGTGCGGGGAGCAATCAGCCCCAGCATTTT. Its translation is CASSFRAGSNQPQHF.

V and J are TRBV30 and TRBJ2-7; 8 bases match TRBD2. The germline gives CDR1 GTSNPN, CDR2 SVGIG (reference sequence). The CDR3 covers 13 residues. The ends lost 4 bases at V and 5 bases at J; junction bases unmatched: 7. This chain's CDR3 is CAWNSGAGDEQYF. DNA of the CDR3: TGTGCCTGGAATAGTGGAGCGGGGGACGAGCAGTACTTC.

Notes on this clonotype: It is likely a read error, because the conserved phenylalanine at the end of the CDR3 is missing. This chain links TRBV6-1 with TRBJ2-1, with 12 bases matching TRBD2. This CDR3 has 14 residues. Per the germline V gene, CDR1 is MNHNS and CDR2 is SASEGT. V dropped 11 bases and J dropped 6; count of bases not matched to a gene: 8. The CDR3 region is CAGVTSGGRNEQFS. In DNA, the CDR3 is TGTGCCGGGGTGACTAGCGGGGGTCGCAATGAGCAGTTCTCC.

This clonotype has a handful of counts. The chain joins TRBV3-1 to TRBJ2-3; D gene ambiguous. Trimming stripped 4 bases from V and 6 bases from J, with 8 bases between. The CDR3 covers 12 residues. Germline lookup yields CDR1 LGHDT and CDR2 YNNKEL (reference sequence). The CDR3 sequence is CASSRVRDTQYF. CDR3 sequence (DNA): TGTGCCAGCAGCCGGGTGAGGGATACGCAGTATTTT.

This clonotype has ten or more counts. The chain has TRBV20-1 and TRBJ2-7; 8 positions match TRBD2. The CDR3 is made up of 15 amino acids. V lost 0 bases and J lost 4; bases outside the gene matches: 8. Germline CDR1 is DFQATT and CDR2 is SNEGSKA (reference sequence). CDR3 DNA: TGCAGTGCTAGAGATTTTACGGGGGGGCGTTACGAGCAGTACTTC. Translating gives CSARDFTGGRYEQYF.

The rearrangement uses TRBV6-6 and TRBJ1-5; 9 bases align to TRBD1. Germline V gives CDR1 MNHNY, CDR2 SVGAGI (reference sequence). The length of the CDR3 is 15 residues. After removal of 5 bases from V and 4 bases from J, the junction contained 6 bases not matched to a gene. DNA for the CDR3: TGTGCCAGCAGTAGTGGGACAGGGACGAATCAGCCCCAGCATTTT. This sequence encodes CASSSGTGTNQPQHF.

This clonotype appeared a few times. CDR3 residues: CASSLTGNEGQPQHF. The DNA of the CDR3 is TGCGCCAGCAGCTTGACCGGGAATGAGGGTCAGCCCCAGCATTTT. This chain links TRBV5-1 with TRBJ1-5; D ambiguous. Germline V gives CDR1 SGHRS, CDR2 YFSETQ. This CDR3 has 15 residues. V was cut by 1 base and J by 6 bases, with 14 bases left in between.

The chain employs TRBV4-1 and TRBJ2-3; 12 bases match TRBD2. In germline, CDR1 is MGHRA, CDR2 YSYEKL. The CDR3 has 18 residues. V gave up 0 bases and J gave up 3 bases; unmatched junction bases: 7. CDR3 bases: TGCGCCAGCAGCCAAGATCAGGAACTAGCGGGGGGAACAGATACGCAGTATTTT. The encoded protein is CASSQDQELAGGTDTQYF.

V gene TRBV4-3 combines with J gene TRBJ2-5; 8 bases are a match to TRBD1. CDR1 is LGHNA and CDR2 is YSLEER in the germline V gene. J was trimmed by 4 bases and V by 0 bases; bases with no gene match: 7. The CDR3 is made up of 16 amino acids. The CDR3 here is CASSQDRTGIAETQYF. The CDR3, as DNA: TGCGCCAGCAGCCAAGATAGGACAGGGATTGCAGAGACCCAGTACTTC.